These 30 T cell receptor beta chains originate from one sample sequenced in a study of CD8+ T cells in alopecia areata. Following extraction, RNA underwent reverse transcription to cDNA, which served as the sequencing template. Produced via immunoSEQ multiplex PCR; TCRdb's table is partial and in-frame only. The sample comprises 120,000 or so clones, about 51% of which are singletons, and roughly a tenth rests with the top ten. Sequenced material: NKG2D-low CD8+ T cells sorted from blood. Source of these receptors: a human donor with alopecia areata.

The chain combines TRBV7-2 with TRBJ2-7; possibly TRBD2 for D (6 bases). Trimming removed 5 bases from V and 5 bases from J, with 16 bases in between. The CDR3 has 14 residues. Germline V gene sequence: CDR1 SGHTA, CDR2 FQGNSA. The CDR3 loop is CASSRFGGANEQYF. CDR3 coding DNA: TGTGCCAGCAGCCGTTTCGGAGGGGCCAACGAGCAGTACTTC.

A few counts support this clone. This chain links TRBV29-1 with TRBJ2-5; tentative D call: TRBD1 (6 bases). This CDR3 comprises 15 residues. V lost 6 bases and J 0 bases, leaving 17 bases between the germline ends. Germline CDR1 SQVTM, CDR2 ANQGSEA. CDR3 nucleotide sequence: TGCAGCGTCGCCGGAGGACAGACTTACCAAGAGACCCAGTACTTC. Encoded protein: CSVAGGQTYQETQYF.

The chain is built from TRBV7-9 and TRBJ2-5; D remains unclear. The CDR3 is 12 residues long. The germline V gene encodes CDR1 SEHNR and CDR2 FQNEAQ (reference sequence). The V end was cut by 5 bases, the J end by 2 bases, with 6 bases between. The CDR3 coding sequence is TGTGCCAGCAGCGGAACGCAAGAGACCCAGTACTTC. As protein: CASSGTQETQYF.

This chain uses TRBV29-1 with TRBJ2-5, with 11 bases identical to TRBD2. The V gene end was trimmed by 3 bases and the J gene end by 4 bases; junction bases not matched to a gene: 7. CDR3 length equals 15 residues. CDR1 and CDR2 (germline): SQVTM, ANQGSEA. The DNA of the CDR3 is TGCAGCGTTGATCGGGCTAGCGGGAGGCTAGAGACCCAGTACTTC. Protein: CSVDRASGRLETQYF. Variable domain in full (rest from reference TRBV29-1 and TRBJ2-5): SAVISQKPSRDICQRGTSLTIQCQVDSQVTMMFWYRQQPGQSLTLIATANQGSEATYESGFVIDKFPISRPNLTFSTLTVSNMSPEDSSIYLCSVDRASGRLETQYFGPGTRLLVL.

The chain's CDR3 is CASSLRLADADTQYF. The CDR3 coding sequence is TGCGCCAGCAGCCTGAGACTAGCTGATGCAGATACGCAGTATTTT. The chain has TRBV4-1 and TRBJ2-3; 7 bases line up with TRBD2. The CDR3 is made up of 15 amino acids. From germline, CDR1 is MGHRA and CDR2 YSYEKL. Trimming took 4 bases from V and 4 from J; bases not matched to a gene: 8.

The V call is TRBV6-6, the J call TRBJ2-3; D remains unclear. The V gene's germline CDR1 is MNHNY and CDR2 SVGAGI (reference sequence). Trimming cost V 0 bases and J 6 bases, with 10 bases left between them. The CDR3 sequence is 14 residues long. CDR3 DNA sequence: TGTGCCAGCAGTTACTCGGCACCACGGGATACGCAGTATTTT. This encodes CASSYSAPRDTQYF.

The V and J genes are TRBV4-1 and TRBJ2-5; tentatively, D is TRBD2 (6 bases). The CDR3 length is 14 residues. V shed 3 bases and J shed 3 bases, with 11 bases lying between them. Germline CDR1 reads MGHRA; CDR2 reads YSYEKL. CDR3 DNA: TGCGCCAGCAGCCACCCGGGGGAGGAAGAGACCCAGTACTTC. It translates to CASSHPGEEETQYF.

This clone was seen a single time. The J gene is TRBJ2-6, the V gene TRBV27, with D unresolved. V dropped 3 bases and J dropped 0 bases, with 3 bases sitting between them. The germline CDR1 and CDR2 sequences are MNHEY and SMNVEV (reference sequence). CDR3 length: 14 amino acids. CDR3 coding DNA: TGTGCCAGCAGTTTTACCTCTGGGGCCAACGTCCTGACTTTC. Its protein is CASSFTSGANVLTF.

This clone has more than one count but fewer than ten. The V gene is TRBV28, the J gene TRBJ2-1; the match to TRBD1 covers 8 bases. Germline V CDR1 and CDR2: MDHEN, SYDVKM. V lost 2 bases, J lost 7 bases, and 7 bases stayed unmatched. This CDR3 comprises 15 residues. CDR3 nucleotide sequence: TGTGCCAGCAGTTTACCAGGGGGCGAATTGAATGAGCAGTTCTTC. Translating gives CASSLPGGELNEQFF.

The sample holds a few counts of this clone. This chain joins TRBV29-1 and TRBJ2-1; 8 bases align to TRBD2. J lost 2 bases, V lost 5 bases, and 14 bases had no gene match. There are 17 residues in the CDR3. In germline, CDR1 is SQVTM, CDR2 ANQGSEA. The CDR3 is CSVRTYLAGNPYNEQFF. The CDR3 DNA follows: TGCAGCGTTCGTACCTACCTAGCGGGTAACCCCTACAATGAGCAGTTCTTC.

The rearrangement uses TRBV6-6 and TRBJ2-1, with no clear D. V was cut by 5 bases and J by 8 bases, with 10 bases left in between. From germline, CDR1 is MNHNY and CDR2 SVGAGI (reference sequence). This CDR3 spans 12 amino acids. The CDR3 spells CASSGLLDEQFF. CDR3 in DNA: TGTGCCAGCAGTGGGTTGCTGGATGAGCAGTTCTTC.

The chain employs TRBV30 and TRBJ1-2; 8 bases are a match to TRBD1. Losses at the gene ends were 5 bases for V and 8 bases for J; bases not matched to a gene: 10. This CDR3 contains 13 residues. The germline gives CDR1 GTSNPN, CDR2 SVGIG (reference sequence). The CDR3 DNA reads as TGTGCCTGGTCAACGGACAGGGCTGAAGGCTACACCTTC. Protein sequence: CAWSTDRAEGYTF.

This clone has more than one count but fewer than ten. The rearrangement links TRBV6-4 to TRBJ2-2; 8 positions agree with TRBD1. The CDR3 has 15 residues. In germline, CDR1 is MRHNA, CDR2 SNTAGT. Trimming removed 0 bases from V and 3 bases from J; junction bases left unmatched: 0. Written as DNA, the CDR3 is TGTGCCAGCAGTGACTCACAGGGGGACACCGGGGAGCTGTTTTTT. Encoded protein: CASSDSQGDTGELFF.

This clone has just one count. The V and J genes are TRBV2 and TRBJ2-1; D is possibly TRBD2 (5 bases). CDR1 is SNHLY, CDR2 FYNNEI, per germline. The CDR3 contains 13 residues. Trimming took 7 bases from V and 5 from J, leaving 12 bases between them. CDR3 sequence: CASNQDGNNEQFF. CDR3 nucleotide sequence: TGTGCCAGCAACCAGGACGGGAACAATGAGCAGTTCTTC.

Concerning this clone: The same CDR3 is also encoded by other DNA sequences in this sample. The genes are TRBV9 and TRBJ1-2; D unclear. The V gene's germline CDR1 is SGDLS and CDR2 YYNGEE. V lost 5 bases, J lost 4 bases, and 3 bases lay in between. The CDR3 is 10 residues long. This CDR3 reads CASSGYGYTF. The CDR3 bases are TGTGCCAGCAGTGGCTATGGCTACACCTTC.

The chain has TRBV4-3 and TRBJ1-2; 7 nucleotides line up with TRBD1. V lost 4 bases, J lost 4 bases, and 6 bases stayed unmatched. The CDR3 loop spans 14 amino acids. Looked up from germline, CDR1 is LGHNA and CDR2 is YSLEER. CDR3 amino acids: CASSPKQGSYGYTF. The CDR3 DNA follows: TGCGCCAGCAGCCCGAAACAGGGGAGCTATGGCTACACCTTC.

This sequence joins TRBV4-1 and TRBJ1-2; TRBD1 aligns across 11 bases. V shed 8 bases and J 4 bases; nucleotides not matched to a gene: 6. Germline V gene sequence: CDR1 MGHRA, CDR2 YSYEKL. The CDR3 is 14 amino acids. Here the CDR3 reads CASGQGASSYGYTF. The DNA of the CDR3 is TGCGCCAGCGGACAGGGGGCCTCCTCCTATGGCTACACCTTC.

CDR3 amino acids: CASSSLLRQGYTDTQYF. Written as DNA, the CDR3 is TGTGCCAGCAGCTCCCTCTTGCGACAGGGATACACAGATACGCAGTATTTT. The chain joins TRBV7-2 to TRBJ2-3; 7 bases line up with TRBD1. CDR1 and CDR2 (germline): SGHTA, FQGNSA. The CDR3 is 17 amino acids. With V trimmed by 4 bases and J by 2 bases, 12 bases remained unmatched.

The J gene is TRBJ2-5, the V gene TRBV18, with a possible D match to TRBD2 (5 bases). CDR1 is KGHSH, CDR2 LQKENI, per germline. The CDR3 totals 16 residues. Trimming removed 3 bases from V and 3 bases from J, with 17 bases in between. The CDR3: CASSPADRTYEETQYF. The CDR3 coding sequence is TGTGCCAGCTCACCGGCCGACCGGACTTACGAAGAGACCCAGTACTTC. Supplemented by reference TRBV18 and TRBJ2-5, the full variable domain reads NAGVMQNPRHLVRRRGQEARLRCSPMKGHSHVYWYRQLPEEGLKFMVYLQKENIIDESGMPKERFSAEFPKEGPSILRIQQVVRGDSAAYFCASSPADRTYEETQYFGPGTRLLVL.

This clone was detected only once. The V gene is TRBV25-1, the J gene TRBJ1-2; D is perhaps TRBD1 (5 bases). Trimming pared 6 bases from V and 9 bases from J, leaving 11 bases between. CDR3 length: 11 amino acids. Germline V CDR1 and CDR2: MGHDK, SYGVNS. CDR3: CASREGTSYTF. CDR3 DNA: TGTGCCAGCAGGGAAGGGACCAGCTACACCTTC.

This clone has only a few counts. The V and J genes are TRBV28 and TRBJ2-7; 9 nucleotides align to TRBD1. The germline V gene encodes CDR1 MDHEN and CDR2 SYDVKM. Trimming cost V 5 bases and J 7 bases; bases outside gene matches: 9. The CDR3 has 14 amino acids. Here the CDR3 DNA reads TGTGCCAGCAGTCCTATGGACAGGGGCATGGAGCAGTACTTC. Translating gives CASSPMDRGMEQYF.

This rearrangement joins TRBV2 to TRBJ2-1; the match to TRBD1 covers 10 bases. Germline CDR1 and CDR2: SNHLY and FYNNEI. V was pared by 4 bases and J by 4 bases, with 1 base of the junction left unmatched. The length of the CDR3 is 14 residues. The CDR3 nucleotides read TGTGCCAGCAGTGGGACAGGGGGGTACAATGAGCAGTTCTTC. It codes for CASSGTGGYNEQFF.

DNA for the CDR3: TGCAGCGTAAAGGGGGACGGCAACTATGGCTACACCTTC. Translation gives CSVKGDGNYGYTF. V gene TRBV29-1 combines with J gene TRBJ1-2, with TRBD1 as a possible D gene (6 bases). Per germline, CDR1 SQVTM and CDR2 ANQGSEA. Deletions cut 6 bases from V and 2 bases from J, with 13 bases between. The CDR3 is 13 amino acids. Filled out from reference TRBV29-1 and TRBJ1-2, the complete variable domain reads SAVISQKPSRDICQRGTSLTIQCQVDSQVTMMFWYRQQPGQSLTLIATANQGSEATYESGFVIDKFPISRPNLTFSTLTVSNMSPEDSSIYLCSVKGDGNYGYTFGSGTRLTVV.

The chain is built from TRBV4-1 and TRBJ2-7; no firm D call. Trimming left V 0 bases short and J 2 bases short, with 11 bases between. The germline V gene has CDR1 MGHRA and CDR2 YSYEKL. The CDR3 totals 15 residues. The CDR3 DNA is TGCGCCAGCAGCCAAGAGAACTCGACCCCCTACGAGCAGTACTTC. It translates to CASSQENSTPYEQYF.

The chain links TRBV29-1 to TRBJ2-2; tentative D call: TRBD2 (5 bases). V gave up 5 bases and J gave up 4 bases, with 26 bases separating them. Germline-derived CDR1 and CDR2 are SQVTM and ANQGSEA. CDR3 length: 18 amino acids. DNA for the CDR3: TGCAGCGTTCTGGTCCCGCGGGCGGCGAAGCAAACCACCGGGGAGCTGTTTTTT. Translation: CSVLVPRAAKQTTGELFF.

The chain has TRBV7-9 and TRBJ2-1; 8 bases are shared with TRBD2. With 5 bases clipped from V and 4 bases from J, the junction kept 10 bases outside the gene matches. The CDR3 sequence is 16 residues long. In germline, CDR1 is SEHNR, CDR2 FQNEAQ (reference sequence). For the CDR3, the DNA is TGTGCCAGCAGCCCGTATCTGCGGGGGGATTACAATGAGCAGTTCTTC. This sequence encodes CASSPYLRGDYNEQFF.

The chain has TRBV6-5 and TRBJ1-1; D unclear. V was cut by 4 bases and J by 10 bases, with 10 bases left in between. Per germline, CDR1 MNHEY and CDR2 SVGAGI. The CDR3 has 11 amino acids. The CDR3 protein is CASSFTGLAFF. DNA of the CDR3: TGTGCCAGCAGTTTCACTGGTTTAGCTTTCTTT.

This sequence joins TRBV2 and TRBJ1-1; possible D gene TRBD1, 6 bases. Per the germline V gene, CDR1 is SNHLY and CDR2 is FYNNEI. This CDR3 has 11 residues. V lost 6 bases to trimming and J lost 4 bases, with 6 bases between them. The CDR3 sequence is CASRTGTEAFF. The DNA of the CDR3 is TGTGCCAGCAGGACAGGCACTGAAGCTTTCTTT.

The chain links TRBV30 to TRBJ2-1; D not resolved. Trimming cost V 8 bases and J 0 bases, with 14 bases left between them. CDR3 length: 14 residues. CDR1 and CDR2 from the germline V gene are GTSNPN and SVGIG (reference sequence). DNA of the CDR3: TGTGCCCGAGAGCTACTTAGCTCCTACAATGAGCAGTTCTTC. Amino acid sequence: CARELLSSYNEQFF.

This chain connects TRBV29-1 to TRBJ2-7, with 10 bases fitting TRBD2. The CDR3 is made up of 14 amino acids. J was trimmed by 3 bases and V by 7 bases; bases with no gene match: 9. Germline CDR1 reads SQVTM; CDR2 reads ANQGSEA. CDR3 coding DNA: TGCAGCGCTCTACTAGCGGGGACGGGCTACGAGCAGTACTTC. Translated: CSALLAGTGYEQYF.